The 11 T cell receptor beta chains below all came from one sample that was sequenced in a study of blood T cell repertoires in COVID-19. The method was immunoSEQ multiplex PCR; TCRdb's version includes in-frame clones alone and lacks a portion of them. The sample records roughly 200,000 clones, 70% to 90% being singletons. Sequencing was carried out using peripheral blood. These receptor sequences come from a woman under 30 who had recovered from COVID-19.

The chain joins TRBV4-1 to TRBJ1-5; D perhaps matches TRBD1 (6 bases). Trimming cost V 3 bases and J 8 bases, with 17 bases left between them. CDR3 length: 15 amino acids. Germline values: CDR1 MGHRA, CDR2 YSYEKL. This CDR3 is CASSQARGPGEPQHF. The CDR3 nucleotides read TGCGCCAGCAGCCAGGCCAGGGGCCCAGGGGAGCCCCAGCATTTT.

The chain recombines TRBV9 with TRBJ2-3; the D is unclear. V lost 4 bases and J lost 4, with 16 bases in between. The CDR3 is made up of 15 amino acids. From germline, CDR1 is SGDLS and CDR2 YYNGEE. The CDR3 sequence: CASSIFGRSADTQYF. CDR3 bases: TGTGCCAGCAGCATATTTGGGCGTTCGGCAGATACGCAGTATTTT.

The chain carries TRBV7-3 and TRBJ1-1; maybe TRBD1 (5 bases). CDR3 length: 14 amino acids. V was clipped by 3 bases and J by 4 bases, with 12 bases between them. Germline CDR1 SGHTA, CDR2 FQGTGA. The CDR3 spells CASSLQGLGTEAFF. CDR3 bases: TGTGCCAGCAGCTTGCAGGGTCTAGGCACTGAAGCTTTCTTT.

The chain joins TRBV19 to TRBJ1-1, with unresolved D. The V end was cut by 4 bases, the J end by 5 bases, with 11 bases between. The germline V gene has CDR1 LNHDA and CDR2 SQIVND (reference sequence). The CDR3 totals 13 residues. DNA for the CDR3: TGTGCCAGTAGTAGTTTTTCGGGGACTGAAGCTTTCTTT. Protein: CASSSFSGTEAFF.

The CDR3 reads CASSQLERGRAKNIQYF. Written as DNA, the CDR3 is TGTGCCAGCAGCCAACTCGAGCGGGGGAGGGCCAAAAACATTCAGTACTTC. This chain uses TRBV3-1 (or the pseudogene TRBV3-2) with TRBJ2-4; 8 bases match TRBD2. From germline, CDR1 is LGHDT and CDR2 YNNKEL (reference sequence). The CDR3 has 17 amino acids. The trim removed 2 bases at V and 1 base at J, leaving 7 bases unmatched.

There are a few counts of this clone. J is TRBJ1-5 and V is TRBV18, with 7 bases that match TRBD1. CDR1 is KGHSH and CDR2 is LQKENI in the germline V gene. V shed 4 bases and J 5 bases; nucleotides not matched to a gene: 8. CDR3 length: 15 residues. Here the CDR3 reads CASSLGQAADQPQHF. The CDR3 coding sequence is TGTGCCAGCTCACTTGGACAGGCGGCTGATCAGCCCCAGCATTTT.

This clone has more than one count but fewer than ten. The rearrangement uses TRBV13 and TRBJ2-7, with D unresolved. The CDR3 totals 12 residues. Trimming pared 5 bases from V and 6 bases from J, leaving 11 bases between. From germline, CDR1 is PRHDT and CDR2 FYEKMQ (reference sequence). The CDR3 nucleotides are TGTGCCAGCAGCCCGAATCAAGCCGAGCAGTACTTC. Protein product: CASSPNQAEQYF.

The genes are TRBV12-3 or TRBV12-4 and TRBJ2-7; TRBD1 might be the D (6 bases). The CDR3 has 12 amino acids. V was pared by 6 bases and J by 7 bases, with 13 bases between. The CDR3 protein is CASRQGTEEQYF. The CDR3 DNA reads as TGTGCCAGCAGGCAGGGGACGGAAGAGCAGTACTTC.

This clone appeared once. The gene calls are TRBV24-1 and TRBJ2-3, with D hard to call. Germline V gene sequence: CDR1 KGHDR, CDR2 SFDVKD. The CDR3 is 14 amino acids. V was cut by 6 bases and J by 1 base, with 10 bases left in between. CDR3: CATSFSPGTDTQYF. As DNA, the CDR3 is TGTGCCACCAGTTTCTCGCCAGGCACAGATACGCAGTATTTT.

The chain recombines TRBV29-1 with TRBJ2-1, with D possibly TRBD2 on 6 matching bases. The germline CDR1 and CDR2 sequences are SQVTM and ANQGSEA. This CDR3 region has 15 residues. The V end lost 3 bases, the J end lost 7 bases, and 19 bases lay between the germline ends. The CDR3 loop is CSVEGGGGLVNEQFF. The DNA for the CDR3 is TGCAGCGTTGAGGGGGGTGGTGGCCTGGTAAATGAGCAGTTCTTC.

This chain joins TRBV15 and TRBJ2-7, with 9 bases aligning to TRBD1. The CDR3 consists of 15 residues. V lost 3 bases, J lost 2 bases, and 5 bases stayed unmatched. In germline, CDR1 is LNHNV, CDR2 YYDKDF (reference sequence). Written as DNA, the CDR3 is TGTGCCACCAGCAGCGATCGGGACAGGGCCTACGAGCAGTACTTC. Amino acid sequence: CATSSDRDRAYEQYF.